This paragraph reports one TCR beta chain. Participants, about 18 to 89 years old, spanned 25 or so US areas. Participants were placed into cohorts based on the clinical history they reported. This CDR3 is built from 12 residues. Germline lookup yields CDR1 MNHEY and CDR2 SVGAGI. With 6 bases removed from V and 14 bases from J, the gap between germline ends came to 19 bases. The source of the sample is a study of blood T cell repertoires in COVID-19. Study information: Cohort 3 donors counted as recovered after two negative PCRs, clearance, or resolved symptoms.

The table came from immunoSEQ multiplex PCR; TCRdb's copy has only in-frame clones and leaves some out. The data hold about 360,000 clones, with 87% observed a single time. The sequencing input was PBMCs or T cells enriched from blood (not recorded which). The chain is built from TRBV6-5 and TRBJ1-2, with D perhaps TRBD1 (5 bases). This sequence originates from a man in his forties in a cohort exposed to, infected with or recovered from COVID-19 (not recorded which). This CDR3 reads CASRMTDSSWTF. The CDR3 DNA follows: TGTGCCAGCAGGATGACAGATAGTTCGTGGACCTTC.